Sequencing of this T cell receptor (beta chain) was carried out in a study of T-cell memory formation after mild COVID-19. Study context: There were largely donor-specific TCR clusters.

Trimming removed 3 bases at V and 2 bases at J, with 11 bases between. The CDR3 spans 14 residues. Germline V CDR1 and CDR2: MNHEY, SMNVEV (reference sequence). TCRdb fed the 5' RACE reads into MiXCR, producing one record per CDR3 protein. This table has fewer than 500,000 distinct CDR3 sequences, about 23% appearing once. Sample: PBMCs or a T cell subset sorted from them (not recorded which). V is TRBV27 and J is TRBJ2-7; D may be TRBD1 or TRBD2 (5 bases each). The clonotype comes from an adult woman who had mild COVID-19 (a few samples of this study predate the infection). Cell type and time point are not known. CDR3 coding DNA: TGTGCCAGCAGTTTGGTGGGACCGACCTACGAGCAGTACTTC. This gives the protein CASSLVGPTYEQYF.